Each of the 12 T cell receptor beta chains below was sequenced from the same sample in a study of siplizumab effects on memory and regulatory T cells (dated by TCRdb to about 2019). The library was prepared using the immunoSEQ multiplex PCR assay. TCRdb obtained this table from immuneACCESS and retained in-frame rearrangements with V and J assigned. These tables miss some clones; where compared with another copy, unresolved V genes account for less than half of the shortfall, and the remainder is unexplained. This sample comprises approximately 120,000 clones, 92% of them detected only once. About 0.75% of the sample is taken by the ten largest. The specimen sequenced was Tregs sorted from blood. All receptors come from a human donor in good health.

The chain is built from TRBV7-3 and TRBJ1-2, with unresolved D. This CDR3 is built from 12 residues. Trimming pared 5 bases from V and 8 bases from J, leaving 12 bases between. In germline, CDR1 is SGHTA, CDR2 FQGTGA. This chain's CDR3 is CASSRSERGYTF. The CDR3 nucleotides are TGTGCCAGCAGCCGTTCCGAACGGGGCTACACCTTC.

The gene calls are TRBV9 and TRBJ2-7; D is possibly TRBD2 (5 bases). The V gene's germline CDR1 is SGDLS and CDR2 YYNGEE. The CDR3 covers 16 residues. V gave up 0 bases and J gave up 0 bases, with 13 bases separating them. The CDR3 DNA reads as TGTGCCAGCAGCGTAGTGTTAGGGAGTGCCTCCTACGAGCAGTACTTC. It codes for CASSVVLGSASYEQYF.

The rearrangement joins TRBV4-1 to TRBJ2-1, with TRBD1 as a possible D gene (6 bases). CDR1 and CDR2 from the germline V gene are MGHRA and YSYEKL. The CDR3 sequence is 15 residues long. V was shortened by 4 bases and J by 9 bases, with 19 bases between the two germline ends. The CDR3 coding sequence is TGCGCCAGCAGCCTCTCACGGCTGGGGGCCAGTGAGCAGTTCTTC. Encoded protein: CASSLSRLGASEQFF.

The J gene is TRBJ2-7, the V gene TRBV18; maybe TRBD2 (7 bases). Germline CDR1 is KGHSH and CDR2 is LQKENI. This CDR3 comprises 12 residues. Trimming pared 6 bases from V and 6 bases from J, leaving 12 bases between. The CDR3 DNA reads TGTGCCAGCTCCCTAAGGGGGGGCGAGCAGTACTTC. Amino acids: CASSLRGGEQYF.

The gene calls are TRBV10-3 and TRBJ1-1; unclear D gene. The CDR3 sequence is 12 residues long. V lost 0 bases and J 9 bases, leaving 8 bases between the germline ends. CDR1 is ENHRY, CDR2 SYGVKD, per germline. The CDR3 coding sequence is TGTGCCATCAGTGAGTCGCCTGGACAAGCTTTCTTT. Translated: CAISESPGQAFF.

A word on this clone: Its ends do not fully match the called genes, so a read error is possible. The same CDR3 can be traced to other DNA sequences in this sample. This chain uses TRBV5-1 with TRBJ1-1; D might be TRBD1 (5 bases). This CDR3 has 14 residues. Germline CDR1 is SGHRS and CDR2 is YFSETQ. The chain's CDR3 is CASSLQGVGTEAFF. CDR3 DNA sequence: TGCGCCAGCAGCTTGCAAGGGGTAGGCACTGAAGCCTTCTTT.

This chain uses TRBV2 with TRBJ2-7, with D possibly called TRBD1 or TRBD2 (6 bases each). The CDR3 sequence is 11 residues long. V lost 11 bases, J lost 3 bases, and 11 bases lay in between. Germline lookup yields CDR1 SNHLY and CDR2 FYNNEI. Here the CDR3 DNA reads TGTGCCGGGGGGCGGGGCTACGAGCAGTACTTC. It codes for CAGGRGYEQYF.

The rearrangement joins TRBV11-3 to TRBJ2-2, with D tentatively TRBD1 (6 bases). CDR3 length equals 15 residues. The germline CDR1 and CDR2 sequences are SGHNT and YENEEA. V dropped 5 bases and J dropped 5 bases, with 15 bases sitting between them. CDR3 sequence: CASSPLRRGTGELFF. The CDR3, as DNA: TGTGCCAGCAGCCCCCTCCGAAGGGGGACCGGGGAGCTGTTTTTT.

The chain joins TRBV19 to TRBJ1-5; the D gene is possibly TRBD1 (6 bases). CDR3 length: 17 residues. V lost 3 bases and J 0 bases, leaving 15 bases between the germline ends. The germline CDR1 and CDR2 sequences are LNHDA and SQIVND (reference sequence). The CDR3 spells CASSIPDRSTSNQPQHF. The CDR3 bases are TGTGCCAGTAGTATCCCAGACAGGTCGACTAGCAATCAGCCCCAGCATTTT. The full variable domain, with the rest looked up from reference TRBV19 and TRBJ1-5, is DGGITQSPKYLFRKEGQNVTLSCEQNLNHDAMYWYRQDPGQGLRLIYYSQIVNDFQKGDIAEGYSVSREKKESFPLTVTSAQKNPTAFYLCASSIPDRSTSNQPQHFGDGTRLSIL.

This chain links TRBV7-8 with TRBJ1-4; perhaps TRBD1 as D (6 bases). The CDR3 covers 22 residues. Trimming left V 2 bases short and J 2 bases short, with 30 bases between. Germline CDR1 reads SGHVS; CDR2 reads FQNEAQ. CDR3 region: CASSLQLGRHRESRGTNEKLFF. CDR3 sequence (DNA): TGTGCCAGCAGCTTACAATTGGGGCGACACAGGGAGTCAAGAGGGACTAATGAAAAACTGTTTTTT.

This rearrangement joins TRBV5-6 to TRBJ2-1; a possible D gene is TRBD2 (7 bases). V was pared by 5 bases and J by 1 base, with 16 bases between. Germline lookup yields CDR1 SGHDT and CDR2 YYEEEE. The CDR3 has 16 residues. CDR3 sequence (DNA): TGTGCCAGCAGTGAATCCGGGGGGCGTTCCTACAATGAGCAGTTCTTC. Translating it yields CASSESGGRSYNEQFF.

DNA for the CDR3: TGTGCCAGCAGCTTGACCACCTCTACGGGGACTGAAGCTTTCTTT. Amino acids: CASSLTTSTGTEAFF. The gene calls are TRBV11-2 and TRBJ1-1; D unclear. V dropped 3 bases and J dropped 5 bases, with 16 bases sitting between them. The CDR3 contains 15 residues. Germline V lookup: CDR1 SGHAT, CDR2 FQNNGV.